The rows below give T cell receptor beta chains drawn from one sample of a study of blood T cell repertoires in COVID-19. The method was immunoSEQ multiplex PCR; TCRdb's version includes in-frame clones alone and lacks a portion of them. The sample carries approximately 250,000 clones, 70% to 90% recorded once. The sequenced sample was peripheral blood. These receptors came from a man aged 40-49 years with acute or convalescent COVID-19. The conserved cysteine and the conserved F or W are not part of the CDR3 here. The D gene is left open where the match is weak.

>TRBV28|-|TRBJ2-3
ASSLIMPPTSTDTQY
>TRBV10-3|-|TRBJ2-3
AISGAGDQDTQY
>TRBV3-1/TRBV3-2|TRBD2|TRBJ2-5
ASSQSPGLAGPQETQY
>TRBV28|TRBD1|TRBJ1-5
ASSLRGHGQPQH
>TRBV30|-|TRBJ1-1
AWSPGGNTEAF
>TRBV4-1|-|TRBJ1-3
ASSQGQFHSGNTIY
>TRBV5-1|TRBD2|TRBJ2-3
ASGGLVGTDTQY
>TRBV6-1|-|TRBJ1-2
ASSEGSYGYT
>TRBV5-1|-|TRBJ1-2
ASSPDGQTNYGYT
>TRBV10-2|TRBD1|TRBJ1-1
ASRPRGTEPMNTEAF
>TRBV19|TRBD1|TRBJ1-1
ASSMTRQRQGNTEAF
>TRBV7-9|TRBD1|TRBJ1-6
ASGPGQPNSPLH
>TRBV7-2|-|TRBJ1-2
ASSLGGPPDFHGYT
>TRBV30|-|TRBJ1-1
AWISRRAF
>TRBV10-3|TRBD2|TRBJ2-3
AISVASGGALDTQY
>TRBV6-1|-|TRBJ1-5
ASSDREGSQPQH
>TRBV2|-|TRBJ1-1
ASSGGQGSGTEAF
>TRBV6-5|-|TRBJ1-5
ASRNLDGNQPQH
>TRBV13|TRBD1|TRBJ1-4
ASSSLRTGEGEKLF
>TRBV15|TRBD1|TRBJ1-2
ATSRDIGGQGANYGYT
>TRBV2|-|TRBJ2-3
ASSGLQSTDTQY
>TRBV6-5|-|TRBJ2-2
ASHETGLTGELF
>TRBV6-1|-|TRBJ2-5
ASSENREETQY
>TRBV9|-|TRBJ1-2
ASSGRQGVVYGYT
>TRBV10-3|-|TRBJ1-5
AISGRQDNQPQH
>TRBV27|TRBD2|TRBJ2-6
ASSQSGGNSGANVLT
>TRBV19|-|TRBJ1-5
ASSPPGFGEPQH
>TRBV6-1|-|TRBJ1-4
ASSGYQGGTNEKLF
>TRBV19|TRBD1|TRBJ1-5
ASSIGQGGQPQH
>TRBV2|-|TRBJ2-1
ASRRGGRGYNEQF
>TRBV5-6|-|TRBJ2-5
ASSLVQGRETQY
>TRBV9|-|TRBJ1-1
ASSVGGGKNTEAF
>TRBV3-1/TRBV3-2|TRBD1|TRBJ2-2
ASSYRRGTGGTGELF
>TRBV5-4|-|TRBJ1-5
ASSPRGRVSRNQPQH
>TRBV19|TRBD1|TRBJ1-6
ASSIVGQDGSPLH
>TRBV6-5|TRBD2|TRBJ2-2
ASRPPGGQLF
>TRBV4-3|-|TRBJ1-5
ASSQDRTGPNQPQH
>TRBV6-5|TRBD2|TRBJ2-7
ASSYRGGWGYEQY
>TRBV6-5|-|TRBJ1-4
ASSYSNTHPNEKLF
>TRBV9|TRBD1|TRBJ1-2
ASSSGTGNYGYT
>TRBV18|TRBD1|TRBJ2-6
ASSPPGQAPSGANVLT